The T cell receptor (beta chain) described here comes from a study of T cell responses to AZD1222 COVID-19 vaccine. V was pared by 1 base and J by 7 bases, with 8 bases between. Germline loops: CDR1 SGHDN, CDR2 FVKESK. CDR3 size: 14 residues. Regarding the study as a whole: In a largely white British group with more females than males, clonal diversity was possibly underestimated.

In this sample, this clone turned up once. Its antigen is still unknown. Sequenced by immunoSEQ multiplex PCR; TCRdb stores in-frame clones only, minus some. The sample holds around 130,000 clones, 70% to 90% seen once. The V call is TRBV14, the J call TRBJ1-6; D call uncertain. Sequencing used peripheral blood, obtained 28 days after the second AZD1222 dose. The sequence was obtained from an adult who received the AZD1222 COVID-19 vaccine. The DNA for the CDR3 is TGTGCCAGCAGCCAAGTCGCGGGGAATTCACCCCTCCACTTT. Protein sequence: CASSQVAGNSPLHF.